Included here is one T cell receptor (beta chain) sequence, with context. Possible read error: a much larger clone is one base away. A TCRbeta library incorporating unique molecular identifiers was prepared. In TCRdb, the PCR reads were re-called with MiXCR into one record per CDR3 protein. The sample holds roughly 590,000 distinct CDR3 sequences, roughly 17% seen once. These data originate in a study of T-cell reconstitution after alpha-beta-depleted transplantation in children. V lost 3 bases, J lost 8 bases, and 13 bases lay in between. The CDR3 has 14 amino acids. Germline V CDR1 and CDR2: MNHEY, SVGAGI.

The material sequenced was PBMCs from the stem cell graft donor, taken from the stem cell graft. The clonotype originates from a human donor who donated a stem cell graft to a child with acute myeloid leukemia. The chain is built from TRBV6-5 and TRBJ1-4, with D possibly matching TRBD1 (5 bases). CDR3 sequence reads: CASSYLIGEEKLFF. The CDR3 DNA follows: TGTGCCAGCAGTTATCTGATAGGGGAAGAAAAACTGTTTTTT.